The clone carrying this T cell receptor beta chain has a single count. V was pared by 5 bases and J by 3 bases, with 8 bases between. This CDR3 spans 12 amino acids. The germline V gene has CDR1 MNHEY and CDR2 SVGEGT. The data were obtained in a study of blood T cell repertoires in COVID-19. TCRdb's table, derived via immunoSEQ multiplex PCR, lists solely in-frame clones and lacks some. The sample lists tens of thousands of clones, roughly 79% occurring once. Sequences were obtained from peripheral blood. The gene calls are TRBV6-2 or TRBV6-3 and TRBJ2-7; possible D gene TRBD2, 5 bases. This sequence was found in a man aged 80 or over with acute or convalescent COVID-19. Written as DNA, the CDR3 is TGTGCCAGCAGTACCGGGGACTACGAGCAGTACTTC. Translating gives CASSTGDYEQYF.